The 3 T cell receptor beta chains below come from one sample, sequenced in a study of shared clonotypes between healthy human individuals. TCRdb's copy holds only in-frame clones and misses some; the assay was immunoSEQ multiplex PCR. The sample shows roughly 760,000 clones, about 74% of them seen only once. The sequenced sample was memory CD4+ T cells sorted from blood. This sample's subset: CD45RA-negative fraction. These receptors originate from a woman aged 25 to 39 in good health.

The CDR3 loop is CASRPIGGVTEAFF. In DNA form, the CDR3 reads TGTGCCAGCAGGCCTATTGGGGGGGTCACGGAAGCTTTCTTT. The chain uses TRBV25-1 and TRBJ1-1, with D possibly TRBD1 on 5 matching bases. Germline CDR1 MGHDK, CDR2 SYGVNS. CDR3 length: 14 amino acids. Trimming took 6 bases from V and 8 from J, leaving 19 bases between them.

The chain combines TRBV7-2 with TRBJ2-7; D is unclear. The length of the CDR3 is 13 residues. Trimming stripped 3 bases from V and 2 bases from J, with 8 bases between. CDR1 is SGHTA, CDR2 FQGNSA, per germline. The CDR3 nucleotides are TGTGCCAGCAGCTTTTATGGAACCTACGAGCAGTACTTC. Translated: CASSFYGTYEQYF.

In this sample, this clone turned up many times. The V and J genes are TRBV5-6 and TRBJ2-4; tentatively, D is TRBD1 or TRBD2 (5 bases each). Germline V gene sequence: CDR1 SGHDT, CDR2 YYEEEE. Trimming stripped 0 bases from V and 7 bases from J, with 11 bases between. The CDR3 length is 14 residues. The CDR3 coding sequence is TGTGCCAGCAGCTTGGCCGGGGCACCTAACATTCAGTACTTC. Amino acid sequence: CASSLAGAPNIQYF.